This TCR beta chain was recorded in a study of T cell responses to AZD1222 COVID-19 vaccine. Study-level findings and limits: White British ancestry dominated among donors, who included more females, and clonal diversity was possibly underestimated. Reports indicate that nearly half of spike-specific TCRs are directed at unmutated variant regions. Every sample of the repertoires postdated the peak T cell response. Spike-specific TCR breadth and depth were elevated following two AZD1222 doses.

CDR3 length: 12 amino acids. CDR1 MNHEY and CDR2 SVGAGI come from the germline V gene. V was cut by 2 bases and J by 7 bases, with 9 bases left in between. The method was immunoSEQ multiplex PCR; TCRdb's version includes in-frame clones alone and lacks a portion of them. The sample comprises 75,000 to 100,000 clones, about nine tenths of which are singletons, and approximately 27% rests with the top ten. About this clone: Its target is unknown.

The sequence derives from an adult in good health. The source was peripheral blood, collected on day 0 of AZD1222 vaccination. The rearrangement links TRBV6-5 to TRBJ2-7, with D possibly being TRBD2 (5 bases). The CDR3 bases are TGTGCCAGCAGTTACCGGGGTTATGAGCAGTACTTC. Its protein is CASSYRGYEQYF.